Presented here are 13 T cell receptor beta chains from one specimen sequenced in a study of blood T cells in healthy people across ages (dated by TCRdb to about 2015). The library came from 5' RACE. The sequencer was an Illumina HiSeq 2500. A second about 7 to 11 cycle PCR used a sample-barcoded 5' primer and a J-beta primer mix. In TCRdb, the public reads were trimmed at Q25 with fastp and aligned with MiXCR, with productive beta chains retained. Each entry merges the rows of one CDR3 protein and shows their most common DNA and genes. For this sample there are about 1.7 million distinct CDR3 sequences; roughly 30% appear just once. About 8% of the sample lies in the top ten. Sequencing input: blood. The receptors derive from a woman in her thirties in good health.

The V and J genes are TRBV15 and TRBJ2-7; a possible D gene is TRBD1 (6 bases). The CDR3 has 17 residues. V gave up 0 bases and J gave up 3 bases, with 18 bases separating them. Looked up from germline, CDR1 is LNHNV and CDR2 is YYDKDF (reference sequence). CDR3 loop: CATSRDPRRTAYYEQYF. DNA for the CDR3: TGTGCCACCAGCAGAGACCCCCGGAGGACAGCTTACTACGAGCAGTACTTC.

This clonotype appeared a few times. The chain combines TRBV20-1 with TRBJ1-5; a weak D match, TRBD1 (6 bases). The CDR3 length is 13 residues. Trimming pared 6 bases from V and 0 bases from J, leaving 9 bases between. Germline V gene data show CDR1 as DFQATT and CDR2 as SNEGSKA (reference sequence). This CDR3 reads CSAGDNSNQPQHF. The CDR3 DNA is TGCAGTGCAGGGGACAATAGCAATCAGCCCCAGCATTTT.

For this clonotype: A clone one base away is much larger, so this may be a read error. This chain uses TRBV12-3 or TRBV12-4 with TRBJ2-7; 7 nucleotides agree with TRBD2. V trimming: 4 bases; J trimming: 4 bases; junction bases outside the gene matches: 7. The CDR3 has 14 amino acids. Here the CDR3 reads CASSWGEGMYEQYF. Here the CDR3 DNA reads TGTGCCAGCAGTTGGGGGGAGGGGATGTACGAGCAGTACTTC.

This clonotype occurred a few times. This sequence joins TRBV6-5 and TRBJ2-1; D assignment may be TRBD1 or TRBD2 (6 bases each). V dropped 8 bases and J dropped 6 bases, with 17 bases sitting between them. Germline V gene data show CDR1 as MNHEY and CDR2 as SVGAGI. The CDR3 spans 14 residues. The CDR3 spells CASGRGGLVNEQFF. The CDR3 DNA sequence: TGTGCCAGCGGACGAGGGGGGTTGGTCAATGAGCAGTTCTTC.

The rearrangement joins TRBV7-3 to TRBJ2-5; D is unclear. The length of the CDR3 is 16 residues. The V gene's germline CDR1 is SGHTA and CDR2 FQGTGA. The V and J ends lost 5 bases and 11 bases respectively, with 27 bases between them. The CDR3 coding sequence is TGTGCCAGCAGCCCAGTCAGAACTATGGAGTTCAATGAGCAGTACTTC. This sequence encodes CASSPVRTMEFNEQYF.

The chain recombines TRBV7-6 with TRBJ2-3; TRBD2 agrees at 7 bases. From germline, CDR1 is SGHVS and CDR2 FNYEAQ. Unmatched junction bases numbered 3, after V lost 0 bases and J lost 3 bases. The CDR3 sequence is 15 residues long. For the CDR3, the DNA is TGTGCCAGCAGCTTAGCGAACGGGAGGACAGATACGCAGTATTTT. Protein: CASSLANGRTDTQYF.

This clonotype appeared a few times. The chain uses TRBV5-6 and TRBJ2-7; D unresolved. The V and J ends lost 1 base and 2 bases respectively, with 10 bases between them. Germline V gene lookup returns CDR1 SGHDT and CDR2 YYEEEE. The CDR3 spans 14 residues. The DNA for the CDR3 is TGTGCCAGCAGCTTGCTTAGGTTCCCCTACGAGCAGTACTTC. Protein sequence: CASSLLRFPYEQYF.

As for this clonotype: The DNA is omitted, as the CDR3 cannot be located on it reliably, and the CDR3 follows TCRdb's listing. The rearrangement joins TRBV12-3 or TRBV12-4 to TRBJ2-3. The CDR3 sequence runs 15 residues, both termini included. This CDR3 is CASSSSATYTDTQYF.

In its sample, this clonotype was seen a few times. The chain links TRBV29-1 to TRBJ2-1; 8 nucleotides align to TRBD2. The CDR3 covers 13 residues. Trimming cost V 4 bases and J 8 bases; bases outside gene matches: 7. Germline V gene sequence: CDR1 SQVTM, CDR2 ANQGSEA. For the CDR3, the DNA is TGCAGCGTTGGTAGCGGGATAAACGATGAGCAGTTCTTC. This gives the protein CSVGSGINDEQFF.

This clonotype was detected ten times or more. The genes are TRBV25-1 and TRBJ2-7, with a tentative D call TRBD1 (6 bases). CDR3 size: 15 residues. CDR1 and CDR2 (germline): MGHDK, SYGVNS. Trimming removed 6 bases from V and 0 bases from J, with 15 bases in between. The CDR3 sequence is CASSQGNTFSYEQYF. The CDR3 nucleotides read TGTGCCAGCAGCCAGGGGAACACCTTCTCCTACGAGCAGTACTTC.

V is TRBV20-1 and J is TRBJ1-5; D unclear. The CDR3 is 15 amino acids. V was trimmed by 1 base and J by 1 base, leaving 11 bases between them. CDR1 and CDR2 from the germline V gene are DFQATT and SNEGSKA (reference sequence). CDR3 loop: CSARAGRWSNQPQHF. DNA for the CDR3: TGCAGTGCTAGAGCGGGGAGATGGAGCAATCAGCCCCAGCATTTT.

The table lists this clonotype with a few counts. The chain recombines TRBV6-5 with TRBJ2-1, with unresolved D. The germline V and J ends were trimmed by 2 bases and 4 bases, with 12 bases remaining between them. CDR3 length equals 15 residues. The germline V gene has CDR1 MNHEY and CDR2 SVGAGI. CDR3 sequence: CASSYGVTGYNEQFF. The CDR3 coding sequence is TGTGCCAGCAGTTACGGGGTGACCGGGTACAATGAGCAGTTCTTC.

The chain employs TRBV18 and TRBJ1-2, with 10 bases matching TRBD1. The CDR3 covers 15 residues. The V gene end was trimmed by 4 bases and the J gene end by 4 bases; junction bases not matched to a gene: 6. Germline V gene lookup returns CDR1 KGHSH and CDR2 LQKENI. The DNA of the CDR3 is TGTGCCAGCTCACGACAGGGGGCGTCCTCCTATGGCTACACCTTC. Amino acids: CASSRQGASSYGYTF.